A single sample is the source of the 18 T cell receptor beta chains below, sequenced in a study of blood T cell repertoires in COVID-19. Method: immunoSEQ multiplex PCR; TCRdb's copy keeps in-frame clones and lacks some. This table holds approximately 240,000 clones, roughly three quarters found once. Sequenced: peripheral blood. Source of these receptors: a woman between 35 and 50 years old with active or convalescent COVID-19.

The chain employs TRBV11-2 and TRBJ2-7, with D perhaps matching TRBD1 (5 bases). The germline V and J ends were trimmed by 5 bases and 2 bases, with 13 bases remaining between them. The CDR3 sequence is 14 residues long. CDR1 is SGHAT and CDR2 is FQNNGV in the germline V gene. CDR3 region: CASSQGAGTYEQYF. CDR3 coding DNA: TGTGCCAGCAGCCAAGGGGCAGGGACCTACGAGCAGTACTTC.

The V gene is TRBV2, the J gene TRBJ2-7, with 10 positions matching TRBD1. This CDR3 region has 15 residues. Germline values: CDR1 SNHLY, CDR2 FYNNEI. The junction had 8 bases not matched to a gene; V was cut back by 2 bases and J by 7 bases. The CDR3 DNA sequence: TGTGCCAGCAGTGAAAGTGGGACAGGGGCGGGGGAGCAGTACTTC. This encodes CASSESGTGAGEQYF.

The gene calls are TRBV9 and TRBJ1-4; possibly TRBD1 for D (6 bases). Trimming took off 0 bases at V and 8 bases at J, with 14 bases between the two ends. CDR3 size: 15 residues. Germline V lookup: CDR1 SGDLS, CDR2 YYNGEE. CDR3 protein: CASSVGVGRGEKLFF. CDR3 DNA: TGTGCCAGCAGCGTAGGGGTAGGAAGGGGGGAAAAACTGTTTTTT.

This chain links TRBV5-4 with TRBJ2-7; 9 positions match TRBD1. The CDR3 covers 14 residues. V lost 1 base, J lost 5 bases, and 4 bases stayed unmatched. Germline V gene sequence: CDR1 SGHNT, CDR2 YYREEE (reference sequence). CDR3 sequence: CASSLKGQGNEQYF. The CDR3 DNA reads as TGTGCCAGCAGCTTGAAGGGACAGGGCAACGAGCAGTACTTC.

This clone has a single count. J is TRBJ2-1 and V is TRBV3-1 (or the pseudogene TRBV3-2); TRBD1 agrees at 7 bases. Germline lookup yields CDR1 LGHDT and CDR2 YNNKEL (reference sequence). The CDR3 spans 16 residues. Trimming at V came to 1 base and at J to 2 bases, leaving 5 bases not matched to a gene. The CDR3 loop is CASSQAGQRTYNEQFF. CDR3 DNA sequence: TGTGCCAGCAGCCAAGCGGGACAGAGAACCTACAATGAGCAGTTCTTC.

CDR3 protein: CASSLRGLSVGAFF. The CDR3 DNA follows: TGTGCCAGCAGCTTAAGGGGACTTTCGGTGGGGGCTTTCTTT. V usage is TRBV11-1 and J usage is TRBJ1-1, with D perhaps matching TRBD1 (5 bases). V lost 2 bases to trimming and J lost 11 bases, with 18 bases between them. The germline gives CDR1 SGHAT, CDR2 FQDESV (reference sequence). This CDR3 has 14 amino acids.

The gene calls are TRBV5-1 and TRBJ1-3; D remains unclear. Per the germline V gene, CDR1 is SGHRS and CDR2 is YFSETQ. Trimming removed 2 bases at V and 13 bases at J, with 13 bases between. There are 12 residues in the CDR3. The CDR3 coding sequence is TGCGCCAGCAGCTTTGGAGGGCAGAGGATATATTTT. Translated: CASSFGGQRIYF.

The V gene is TRBV5-1, the J gene TRBJ1-6; 8 bases fit TRBD1. V lost 6 bases to trimming and J lost 7 bases; unmatched junction nucleotides: 12. The CDR3 extends over 16 amino acids. In germline, CDR1 is SGHRS, CDR2 YFSETQ. CDR3 coding DNA: TGCGCCAGCACCCCCATGGGACAGGCCACCAATTCACCCCTCCACTTT. It yields the protein CASTPMGQATNSPLHF.

CDR3 DNA: TGTGCCAGTAGTATAACCACGTTCGGTGGCTACACCTTC. Residues: CASSITTFGGYTF. The rearrangement links TRBV19 to TRBJ1-2; D gene unclear. This CDR3 is 13 amino acids long. Trimming took 2 bases from V and 7 from J, leaving 11 bases between them. Germline CDR1 and CDR2: LNHDA and SQIVND (reference sequence).

V is TRBV6-2 or TRBV6-3 and J is TRBJ2-1, with 15 bases lining up with TRBD2. J gave up 6 bases and V 5 bases, and 5 bases lay outside the gene matches. Per germline, CDR1 MNHEY and CDR2 SVGEGT. The CDR3 loop spans 16 amino acids. In DNA, the CDR3 is TGTGCCAGCAGTGCCGCGGGACTAGCGGGGGGCAATGAGCAGTTCTTC. As protein: CASSAAGLAGGNEQFF.

V and J are TRBV4-1 and TRBJ2-1, with 8 bases lining up with TRBD2. V dropped 5 bases and J dropped 6; count of bases not matched to a gene: 6. Germline-derived CDR1 and CDR2 are MGHRA and YSYEKL. This CDR3 contains 14 residues. CDR3 sequence: CASSAGLAGNEQFF. For the CDR3, the DNA is TGCGCCAGCAGCGCTGGACTAGCAGGCAATGAGCAGTTCTTC.

V is TRBV7-6 and J is TRBJ2-1, with D tentatively TRBD2 (6 bases). The ends were cut back, 1 base at V and 9 bases at J, with 10 bases in the middle. Germline V gene sequence: CDR1 SGHVS, CDR2 FNYEAQ. The CDR3 is 13 residues long. Here the CDR3 DNA reads TGTGCCAGCAGCTTAGAGGCGGGGCGTGAGCAGTTCTTC. This gives the protein CASSLEAGREQFF. The full variable domain, in which reference TRBV7-6 and TRBJ2-1 provide the parts outside the CDR3, is GAGVSQSPRYKVTKRGQDVALRCDPISGHVSLYWYRQALGQGPEFLTYFNYEAQQDKSGLPNDRFSAERPEGSISTLTIQRTEQRDSAMYRCASSLEAGREQFFGPGTRLTVL.

V gene TRBV2 combines with J gene TRBJ1-3; D remains ambiguous. The length of the CDR3 is 16 residues. Germline CDR1 reads SNHLY; CDR2 reads FYNNEI. V lost 5 bases to trimming and J lost 0 bases, with 14 bases between them. The CDR3 DNA reads as TGTGCCAGCAGTTTAAATCGGGATTACTCTGGAAACACCATATATTTT. It encodes CASSLNRDYSGNTIYF.

The chain couples TRBV28 to TRBJ1-4; perhaps TRBD1 as D (6 bases). The V gene lost 1 base and the J gene lost 6 bases, with 12 bases spanning the gap. The germline V gene has CDR1 MDHEN and CDR2 SYDVKM. This CDR3 is 15 amino acids long. The DNA of the CDR3 is TGTGCCAGCAGTTTATATGCCAGGGGTTATGAAAAACTGTTTTTT. Its protein product is CASSLYARGYEKLFF.

This chain uses TRBV6-5 with TRBJ1-2; 9 positions agree with TRBD1. Trimming removed 6 bases from V and 0 bases from J; junction bases left unmatched: 2. The CDR3 sequence is 14 residues long. Germline V CDR1 and CDR2: MNHEY, SVGAGI. The CDR3 region is CASRRDRANYGYTF. The CDR3 DNA sequence: TGTGCCAGCAGACGGGACAGGGCTAACTATGGCTACACCTTC.

J is TRBJ1-5 and V is TRBV2, with D unresolved. Trimming left V 3 bases short and J 0 bases short, with 9 bases between. CDR1 and CDR2 (germline): SNHLY, FYNNEI. CDR3 size: 15 residues. The CDR3 region is CASSESLPSNQPQHF. The CDR3 DNA sequence: TGTGCCAGCAGTGAGAGTCTTCCTAGCAATCAGCCCCAGCATTTT.

This chain links TRBV30 with TRBJ1-2, with 7 bases identical to TRBD1. With V trimmed by 3 bases and J by 5 bases, 15 bases remained unmatched. Germline V lookup: CDR1 GTSNPN, CDR2 SVGIG (reference sequence). There are 16 residues in the CDR3. The CDR3 DNA sequence: TGTGCCTGGAGGGCCCAGGGGGATCCTAAATGGTATGGCTACACCTTC. Translated: CAWRAQGDPKWYGYTF.

The chain recombines TRBV28 with TRBJ1-2; D possibly corresponds to TRBD1 (5 bases). V lost 5 bases to trimming and J lost 4 bases, with 20 bases between them. This CDR3 is 16 amino acids long. In germline, CDR1 is MDHEN, CDR2 SYDVKM. CDR3 protein: CASSGAWRGWRYGYTF. In nucleotides, the CDR3 is TGTGCCAGCAGTGGGGCGTGGCGGGGCTGGCGCTATGGCTACACCTTC.